This T cell receptor (beta chain) derives from a study of T-cell memory formation after mild COVID-19. Whole-study findings and limits: For second-wave clones that peaked at day 37, SARS-CoV-2 specificity went unverified. Pre-infection memory harbored some responding clones, suggesting cross-reactive memory joined.

The TCR alpha and TCR beta cDNA libraries, bearing sample barcodes and UMIs, were generated by 5'RACE using constant-segment primers. TCRdb reanalysed the 5' RACE reads using MiXCR and keeps one entry per CDR3 protein. The data show 350,000 to 500,000 distinct CDR3 sequences, roughly 18% seen once. Trimming cost V 2 bases and J 4 bases; bases outside gene matches: 7. Germline CDR1 SGHRS, CDR2 YFSETQ. The CDR3 extends over 15 amino acids. This clonotype was recorded at least ten times. Its antigen remains unidentified. Sequenced input: PBMCs or a T cell subset sorted from them (not recorded which). The chain uses TRBV5-1 and TRBJ2-7; 9 positions agree with TRBD2. The origin of this receptor is a young man who had mild COVID-19 (a few samples of this study predate the infection). Cell type and time point are not known. CDR3 coding DNA: TGCGCCAGCAGCTTTAGCAGCGGGGGGCCTTACGAGCAGTACTTC. Its translation is CASSFSSGGPYEQYF.